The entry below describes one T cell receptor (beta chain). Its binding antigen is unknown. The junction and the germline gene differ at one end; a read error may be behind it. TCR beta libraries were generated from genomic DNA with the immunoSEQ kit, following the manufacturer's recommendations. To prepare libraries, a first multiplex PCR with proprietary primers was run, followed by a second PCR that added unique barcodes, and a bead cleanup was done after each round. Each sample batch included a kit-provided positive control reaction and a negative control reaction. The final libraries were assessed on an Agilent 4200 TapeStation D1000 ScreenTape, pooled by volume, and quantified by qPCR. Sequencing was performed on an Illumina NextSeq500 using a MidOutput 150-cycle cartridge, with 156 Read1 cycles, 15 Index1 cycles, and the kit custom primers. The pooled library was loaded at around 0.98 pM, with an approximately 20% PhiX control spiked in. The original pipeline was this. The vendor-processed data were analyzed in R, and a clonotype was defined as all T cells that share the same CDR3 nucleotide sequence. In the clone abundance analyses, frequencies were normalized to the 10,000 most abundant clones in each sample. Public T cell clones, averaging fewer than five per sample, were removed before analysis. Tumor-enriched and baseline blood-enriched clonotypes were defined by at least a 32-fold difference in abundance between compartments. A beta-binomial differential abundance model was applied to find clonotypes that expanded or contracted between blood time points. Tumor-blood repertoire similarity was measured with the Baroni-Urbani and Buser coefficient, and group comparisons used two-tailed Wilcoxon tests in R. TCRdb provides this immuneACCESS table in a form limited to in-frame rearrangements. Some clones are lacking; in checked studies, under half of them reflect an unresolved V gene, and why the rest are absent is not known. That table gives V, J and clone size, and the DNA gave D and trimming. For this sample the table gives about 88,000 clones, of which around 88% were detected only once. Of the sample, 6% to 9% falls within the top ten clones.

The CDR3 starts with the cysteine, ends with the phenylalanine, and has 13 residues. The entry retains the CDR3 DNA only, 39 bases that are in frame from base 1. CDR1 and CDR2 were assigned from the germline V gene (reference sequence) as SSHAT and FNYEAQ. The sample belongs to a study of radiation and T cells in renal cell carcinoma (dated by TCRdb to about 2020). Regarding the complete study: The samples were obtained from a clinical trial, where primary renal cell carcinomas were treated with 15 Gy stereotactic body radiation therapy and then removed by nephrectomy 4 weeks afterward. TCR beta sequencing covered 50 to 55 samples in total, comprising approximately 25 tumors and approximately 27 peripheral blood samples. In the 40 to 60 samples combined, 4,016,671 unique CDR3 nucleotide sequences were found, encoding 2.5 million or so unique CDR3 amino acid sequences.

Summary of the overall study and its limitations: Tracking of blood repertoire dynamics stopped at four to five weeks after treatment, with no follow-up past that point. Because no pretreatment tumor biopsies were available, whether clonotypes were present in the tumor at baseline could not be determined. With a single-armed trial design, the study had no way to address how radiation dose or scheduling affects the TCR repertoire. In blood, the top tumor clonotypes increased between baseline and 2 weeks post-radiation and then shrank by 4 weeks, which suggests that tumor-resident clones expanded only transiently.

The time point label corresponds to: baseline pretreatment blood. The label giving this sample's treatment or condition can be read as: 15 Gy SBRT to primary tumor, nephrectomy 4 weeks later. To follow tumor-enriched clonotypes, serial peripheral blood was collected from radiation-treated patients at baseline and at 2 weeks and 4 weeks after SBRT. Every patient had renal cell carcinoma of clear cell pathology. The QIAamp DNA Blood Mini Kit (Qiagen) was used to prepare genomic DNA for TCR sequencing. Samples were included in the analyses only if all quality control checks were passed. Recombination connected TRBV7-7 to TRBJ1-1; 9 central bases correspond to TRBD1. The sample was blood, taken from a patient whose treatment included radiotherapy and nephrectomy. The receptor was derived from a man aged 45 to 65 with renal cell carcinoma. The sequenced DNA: TGTGCTAGCAGCGCCGACAGGGGGACTGAAGCTTTCTTT. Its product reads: CASSADRGTEAFF.